The 10 T cell receptor beta chains given below trace back to one sample, sequenced in a study of OX40 agonist ivuxolimab in advanced cancers. Measured with immunoSEQ multiplex PCR; TCRdb has only the in-frame clones, and not every one. The table includes some 10,000 clones, approximately 71% detected once. The material was CD4+ or CD8+ T cells sorted from blood, obtained in a trial of the OX40 agonist ivuxolimab. Source of these receptors: an adult with an advanced solid tumor such as melanoma, head and neck, liver or kidney cancer.

J is TRBJ2-7 and V is TRBV7-2; 9 bases align to TRBD2. Trimming at V came to 5 bases and at J to 4 bases, leaving 9 bases not matched to a gene. This CDR3 has 15 amino acids. From germline, CDR1 is SGHTA and CDR2 FQGNSA. The CDR3 bases are TGTGCCAGCAGCCAGGGGAGCGGGGGGTGGTACGAGCAGTACTTC. Residues: CASSQGSGGWYEQYF.

This clone was seen more than once but under ten times. This CDR3 reads CATSSTDRRVTEAFF. The CDR3, as DNA: TGTGCCACCAGCAGCACCGACAGGAGGGTTACTGAAGCTTTCTTT. The V and J genes are TRBV15 and TRBJ1-1, with a possible D match to TRBD1 (6 bases). This CDR3 has 15 amino acids. Trimming pared 3 bases from V and 5 bases from J, leaving 16 bases between. Germline V CDR1 and CDR2: LNHNV, YYDKDF (reference sequence).

The chain combines TRBV27 with TRBJ2-7; no definite D call. This CDR3 contains 12 residues. V lost 6 bases, J lost 0 bases, and 6 bases lay in between. From germline, CDR1 is MNHEY and CDR2 SMNVEV (reference sequence). The CDR3 is CASRSASYEQYF. DNA for the CDR3: TGTGCCAGCAGGTCCGCCTCCTACGAGCAGTACTTC.

The chain employs TRBV9 and TRBJ1-1; 9 bases match TRBD1. The CDR3 totals 15 residues. With 0 bases clipped from V and 7 bases from J, the junction kept 7 bases outside the gene matches. The germline gives CDR1 SGDLS, CDR2 YYNGEE. The CDR3 DNA reads as TGTGCCAGCAGCGTAGATGGGACAGGGAGTTATGAAGCTTTCTTT. It codes for CASSVDGTGSYEAFF.

The rearrangement links TRBV7-9 to TRBJ1-1; TRBD1 might be the D (5 bases). The germline V and J ends were trimmed by 1 base and 4 bases, with 19 bases remaining between them. Germline CDR1 and CDR2: SEHNR and FQNEAQ (reference sequence). CDR3 length: 17 amino acids. The CDR3 nucleotides are TGTGCCAGCAGCTTAGAAGCGGGACGGCTTGGCGGCACTGAAGCTTTCTTT. Its translation is CASSLEAGRLGGTEAFF. Looking up the rest from reference TRBV7-9 and TRBJ1-1 gives the full variable domain: DTGVSQNPRHKITKRGQNVTFRCDPISEHNRLYWYRQTLGQGPEFLTYFQNEAQLEKSRLLSDRFSAERPKGSFSTLEIQRTEQGDSAMYLCASSLEAGRLGGTEAFFGQGTRLTVV.

The V gene is TRBV7-2, the J gene TRBJ2-3; D remains unclear. The CDR3 loop spans 13 amino acids. Trimming took off 2 bases at V and 2 bases at J, with 5 bases between the two ends. CDR1 is SGHTA and CDR2 is FQGNSA in the germline V gene. The CDR3 region has the DNA TGTGCCAGCAGCTTAATAACCACAGATACGCAGTATTTT. It translates to CASSLITTDTQYF.

The chain couples TRBV6-1 to TRBJ2-7, with 8 bases fitting TRBD2. V lost 8 bases, J lost 5 bases, and 11 bases stayed unmatched. The CDR3 loop spans 14 amino acids. The germline V gene has CDR1 MNHNS and CDR2 SASEGT. The CDR3 nucleotides read TGTGCCAGCGCTCGGGGGGGCGACTTTGACGAGCAGTACTTC. Its translation: CASARGGDFDEQYF.

The V and J genes are TRBV10-3 and TRBJ2-3; D tentatively fits TRBD1 or TRBD2 (5 bases each). CDR3 size: 15 residues. CDR1 ENHRY and CDR2 SYGVKD come from the germline V gene. Trimming removed 4 bases from V and 2 bases from J, with 13 bases in between. The CDR3 here is CAISGQTGATDTQYF. DNA of the CDR3: TGTGCCATCAGTGGGCAGACCGGGGCCACAGATACGCAGTATTTT.

The table lists this clone with a count of one. The V call is TRBV7-3, the J call TRBJ2-2, with D maybe TRBD2 (6 bases). Germline loops: CDR1 SGHTA, CDR2 FQGTGA. The V end lost 7 bases, the J end lost 2 bases, and 14 bases lay between the germline ends. The CDR3 spans 15 residues. The CDR3 DNA is TGTGCCAGCATCCCCCCGACTAGAAACACCGGGGAGCTGTTTTTT. Translating gives CASIPPTRNTGELFF.

A few counts support this clone. In DNA form, the CDR3 reads TGTGCCAGCAGCTATGGGTCAGGTCCCAACGAGCAGTACTTC. It is translated as CASSYGSGPNEQYF. The chain has TRBV7-6 and TRBJ2-7; D gene uncertain. The V and J ends lost 4 bases and 5 bases respectively, with 15 bases between them. The CDR3 covers 14 residues. Per the germline V gene, CDR1 is SGHVS and CDR2 is FNYEAQ. Full variable domain (outside the CDR3, taken from reference TRBV7-6 and TRBJ2-7): GAGVSQSPRYKVTKRGQDVALRCDPISGHVSLYWYRQALGQGPEFLTYFNYEAQQDKSGLPNDRFSAERPEGSISTLTIQRTEQRDSAMYRCASSYGSGPNEQYFGPGTRLTVT.